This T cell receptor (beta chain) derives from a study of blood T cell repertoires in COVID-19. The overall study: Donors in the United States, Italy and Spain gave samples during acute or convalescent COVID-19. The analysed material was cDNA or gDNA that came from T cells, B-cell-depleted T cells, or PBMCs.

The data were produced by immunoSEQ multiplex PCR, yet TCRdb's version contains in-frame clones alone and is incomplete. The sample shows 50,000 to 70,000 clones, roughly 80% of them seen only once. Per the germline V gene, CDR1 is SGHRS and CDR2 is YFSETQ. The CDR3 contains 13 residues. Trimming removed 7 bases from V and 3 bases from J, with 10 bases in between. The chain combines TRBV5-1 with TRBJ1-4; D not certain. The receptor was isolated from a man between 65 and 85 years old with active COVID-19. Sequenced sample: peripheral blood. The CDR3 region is CASSGSPNEKLFF. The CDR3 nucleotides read TGCGCCAGCTCAGGCTCACCTAATGAAAAACTGTTTTTT. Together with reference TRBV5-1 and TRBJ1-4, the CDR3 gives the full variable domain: KAGVTQTPRYLIKTRGQQVTLSCSPISGHRSVSWYQQTPGQGLQFLFEYFSETQRNKGNFPGRFSGRQFSNSRSEMNVSTLELGDSALYLCASSGSPNEKLFFGSGTQLSVL.